Listed here are 32 T cell receptor beta chains from one sample, sequenced in a study of blood T cell repertoires in COVID-19. Repertoires were generated with immunoSEQ multiplex PCR, while TCRdb's copy carries only in-frame clones and drops some. This sample carries some 200,000 clones, around nine tenths of them seen once, and the ten largest clones take more than 1.4%. Sequencing input: peripheral blood. The receptors were sampled from a man between 18 and 29 years old with active or convalescent COVID-19.

The sample holds a few counts of this clone. The CDR3 region has the DNA TGTGCCAGCAGTGACAATGTGGGGGCTAAGGATACGCAGTATTTT. This translates into CASSDNVGAKDTQYF. The gene calls are TRBV6-4 and TRBJ2-3; TRBD1 is a possible D gene (6 bases). Germline CDR1 is MRHNA and CDR2 is SNTAGT. The CDR3 has 15 amino acids. Trimming took off 2 bases at V and 6 bases at J, with 15 bases between the two ends.

The gene calls are TRBV3-1 (or the pseudogene TRBV3-2) and TRBJ2-7, with unresolved D. This CDR3 comprises 10 residues. Germline CDR1 LGHDT, CDR2 YNNKEL (reference sequence). Trimming pared 3 bases from V and 7 bases from J, leaving 4 bases between. CDR3 sequence: CASSQREQYF. The CDR3 DNA sequence: TGTGCCAGCAGCCAGCGGGAGCAGTACTTC.

There are a few counts of this clone. The gene calls are TRBV19 and TRBJ1-5; 7 nucleotides line up with TRBD1. The CDR3 is 15 residues long. The trim removed 6 bases at V and 4 bases at J, leaving 9 bases unmatched. Germline CDR1 is LNHDA and CDR2 is SQIVND (reference sequence). Here the CDR3 DNA reads TGTGCCAGTAGCGACAGGGTGCAAGGGAATCAGCCCCAGCATTTT. As protein: CASSDRVQGNQPQHF.

The rearrangement links TRBV30 to TRBJ2-2, with TRBD2 identical over 8 bases. V shed 4 bases, J shed 3 bases, and the junction held 13 bases outside the gene matches. Germline CDR1 and CDR2: GTSNPN and SVGIG (reference sequence). The CDR3 spans 17 residues. CDR3 nucleotide sequence: TGTGCCTGGACCGAGAGGACTAGCCGGTGGGACACCGGGGAGCTGTTTTTT. Protein product: CAWTERTSRWDTGELFF.

The chain has TRBV4-3 and TRBJ2-7; 8 nucleotides agree with TRBD2. Germline V gives CDR1 LGHNA, CDR2 YSLEER. V shed 3 bases and J 0 bases; nucleotides not matched to a gene: 7. The CDR3 extends over 16 amino acids. This chain's CDR3 is CASSQFRGGASYEQYF. The CDR3 DNA reads TGCGCCAGCAGCCAGTTCCGGGGGGGCGCCTCCTACGAGCAGTACTTC.

The rearrangement uses TRBV28 and TRBJ2-7; 8 bases fit TRBD2. Trimming at V came to 5 bases and at J to 0 bases, leaving 6 bases not matched to a gene. Germline V gene data show CDR1 as MDHEN and CDR2 as SYDVKM. The CDR3 has 15 amino acids. The CDR3 DNA sequence: TGTGCCAGCAGTCATCGGACTAGCAGCTCCTACGAGCAGTACTTC. Protein product: CASSHRTSSSYEQYF. The variable domain in full, with the rest retrieved from reference TRBV28 and TRBJ2-7, is DVKVTQSSRYLVKRTGEKVFLECVQDMDHENMFWYRQDPGLGLRLIYFSYDVKMKEKGDIPEGYSVSREKKERFSLILESASTNQTSMYLCASSHRTSSSYEQYFGPGTRLTVT.

This chain connects TRBV9 to TRBJ1-3; no firm D call. V was pared by 0 bases and J by 0 bases, with 7 bases between. The CDR3 length is 15 residues. CDR1 is SGDLS, CDR2 YYNGEE, per germline. CDR3 sequence (DNA): TGTGCCAGCAGCGTAGCCAGTATCTCTGGAAACACCATATATTTT. Residues: CASSVASISGNTIYF.

V and J are TRBV7-2 and TRBJ2-6; D is unresolved. CDR1 and CDR2 (germline): SGHTA, FQGNSA. Trimming shortened V by 6 bases and J by 4 bases, and 7 bases separated the two germline ends. CDR3 length equals 13 residues. CDR3 sequence reads: CASSYWGANVLTF. The CDR3 DNA sequence: TGTGCCAGCAGTTACTGGGGGGCCAACGTCCTGACTTTC.

The chain carries TRBV27 and TRBJ2-1; a possible D gene is TRBD2 (5 bases). This CDR3 has 15 residues. Germline V lookup: CDR1 MNHEY, CDR2 SMNVEV (reference sequence). Trimming stripped 0 bases from V and 10 bases from J, with 16 bases between. The CDR3 DNA sequence: TGTGCCAGCAGTTTATCCTGGACTCGGATCTCGGAGCAGTTCTTC. Translating gives CASSLSWTRISEQFF.

The chain is built from TRBV27 and TRBJ2-7; 7 positions agree with TRBD1. From germline, CDR1 is MNHEY and CDR2 SMNVEV (reference sequence). The length of the CDR3 is 16 residues. Trimming at V came to 6 bases and at J to 3 bases, leaving 14 bases not matched to a gene. The CDR3 DNA sequence: TGTGCCAGCAGCCCTAGAACAGGGGTCTTTGGCTACGAGCAGTACTTC. Amino acids: CASSPRTGVFGYEQYF.

This sequence joins TRBV19 and TRBJ1-5; TRBD1 might be the D (5 bases). This CDR3 region has 15 residues. Germline CDR1 LNHDA, CDR2 SQIVND (reference sequence). V lost 2 bases, J lost 2 bases, and 10 bases lay in between. CDR3 loop: CASSIKGQGNQPQHF. CDR3 nucleotide sequence: TGTGCCAGTAGTATAAAGGGGCAGGGCAATCAGCCCCAGCATTTT.

The chain uses TRBV27 and TRBJ2-6; 7 positions agree with TRBD2. This CDR3 is built from 17 residues. V lost 6 bases to trimming and J lost 0 bases; unmatched junction nucleotides: 8. Germline CDR1 and CDR2: MNHEY and SMNVEV (reference sequence). The CDR3 bases are TGTGCCAGCAGAAAAGCGGGGCTGGCCTCTGGGGCCAACGTCCTGACTTTC. Amino acid sequence: CASRKAGLASGANVLTF. Full variable domain (rest looked up from reference TRBV27 and TRBJ2-6): EAQVTQNPRYLITVTGKKLTVTCSQNMNHEYMSWYRQDPGLGLRQIYYSMNVEVTDKGDVPEGYKVSRKEKRNFPLILESPSPNQTSLYFCASRKAGLASGANVLTFGAGSRLTVL.

CDR3 in DNA: TGTGCCAGCAGTTGGACACAGGGACCCGGGGAGCTGTTTTTT. It yields the protein CASSWTQGPGELFF. The chain has TRBV6-6 and TRBJ2-2, with D tentatively TRBD1 (6 bases). Germline V CDR1 and CDR2: MNHNY, SVGAGI (reference sequence). V was pared by 4 bases and J by 6 bases, with 12 bases between. This CDR3 spans 14 amino acids.

J is TRBJ2-2 and V is TRBV5-1, with unresolved D. V was shortened by 0 bases and J by 0 bases, with 6 bases between the two germline ends. The length of the CDR3 is 15 residues. Germline CDR1 reads SGHRS; CDR2 reads YFSETQ. The DNA of the CDR3 is TGCGCCAGCAGCTTGGACAGCACGAACACCGGGGAGCTGTTTTTT. As protein: CASSLDSTNTGELFF.

The CDR3 DNA is TGTGCCAGCAGCTTATTCCAGGGGTCCTCATACGAGCAGTACTTC. Amino acids: CASSLFQGSSYEQYF. The rearrangement joins TRBV7-6 to TRBJ2-7, with D perhaps TRBD1 (6 bases). Between the trimmed V and J ends, which lost 2 bases and 4 bases, there was a span of 15 bases. The CDR3 runs 15 residues. Germline CDR1 is SGHVS and CDR2 is FNYEAQ.

The chain couples TRBV9 to TRBJ2-7, with 7 nucleotides matching TRBD2. Trimming at V came to 0 bases and at J to 3 bases, leaving 6 bases not matched to a gene. The germline V gene encodes CDR1 SGDLS and CDR2 YYNGEE. This CDR3 is built from 15 residues. DNA of the CDR3: TGTGCCAGCAGCGTAGGTAGTAGCGGGTTCTACGAGCAGTACTTC. Protein sequence: CASSVGSSGFYEQYF.

The chain has TRBV27 and TRBJ1-2, with a tentative D call TRBD1 (5 bases). The V and J ends lost 2 bases and 8 bases respectively, with 18 bases between them. This CDR3 is 15 amino acids long. From germline, CDR1 is MNHEY and CDR2 SMNVEV (reference sequence). The CDR3 DNA sequence: TGTGCCAGCAGTTTAGGAGGGCCAGGGCTGGTGGGCTACACCTTC. This encodes CASSLGGPGLVGYTF.

V and J are TRBV7-9 and TRBJ2-3; 8 nucleotides align to TRBD2. Losses at the gene ends were 4 bases for V and 5 bases for J; bases not matched to a gene: 5. The CDR3 runs to 14 residues. CDR1 and CDR2 from the germline V gene are SEHNR and FQNEAQ (reference sequence). The CDR3 reads CASSWGAGEDTQYF. For the CDR3, the DNA is TGTGCCAGCAGCTGGGGAGCGGGGGAAGATACGCAGTATTTT. Full variable domain (missing parts from reference TRBV7-9 and TRBJ2-3): DTGVSQNPRHKITKRGQNVTFRCDPISEHNRLYWYRQTLGQGPEFLTYFQNEAQLEKSRLLSDRFSAERPKGSFSTLEIQRTEQGDSAMYLCASSWGAGEDTQYFGPGTRLTVL.

The chain carries TRBV25-1 and TRBJ2-7; TRBD2 matches at 7 bases. This CDR3 has 14 amino acids. Germline V CDR1 and CDR2: MGHDK, SYGVNS. The V gene end was trimmed by 8 bases and the J gene end by 7 bases; junction bases not matched to a gene: 14. The CDR3 DNA sequence: TGTGCCAGCCCTCGACGGGACTACCTACGAGAGCAGTACTTC. This translates into CASPRRDYLREQYF.

The V call is TRBV30, the J call TRBJ1-5; D is uncertain. Germline CDR1 is GTSNPN and CDR2 is SVGIG (reference sequence). The CDR3 totals 14 residues. Trimming stripped 0 bases from V and 9 bases from J, with 15 bases between. The CDR3 DNA follows: TGTGCCTGGAGTGTAGGTACAGACCTTTGGCCCCAGCATTTT. This encodes CAWSVGTDLWPQHF.

V gene TRBV4-3 combines with J gene TRBJ2-7; TRBD1 matches at 11 bases. From germline, CDR1 is LGHNA and CDR2 YSLEER. Trimming cost V 2 bases and J 5 bases; bases outside gene matches: 11. CDR3 length: 17 amino acids. The CDR3 region has the DNA TGCGCCAGCAGCCAAAGTAGACGCGGACAGGGGGCCCACGAGCAGTACTTC. Translating it yields CASSQSRRGQGAHEQYF.

The genes are TRBV5-1 and TRBJ2-7, with a possible D match to TRBD1 (5 bases). This CDR3 comprises 15 residues. V was pared by 1 base and J by 1 base, with 12 bases between. CDR1 and CDR2 from the germline V gene are SGHRS and YFSETQ. CDR3 DNA sequence: TGCGCCAGCAGCTTGCAGACAGCTTTTTCCTACGAGCAGTACTTC. Encoded protein: CASSLQTAFSYEQYF.

This chain uses TRBV25-1 with TRBJ1-4, with D perhaps matching TRBD1 (5 bases). V was clipped by 4 bases and J by 0 bases, with 15 bases between them. The CDR3 sequence is 17 residues long. Germline CDR1 and CDR2: MGHDK and SYGVNS. DNA for the CDR3: TGTGCCAGCAGTGTGGGACTGACAACTGCAACTAATGAAAAACTGTTTTTT. This gives the protein CASSVGLTTATNEKLFF. The variable domain in full, completed from reference TRBV25-1 and TRBJ1-4, reads EADIYQTPRYLVIGTGKKITLECSQTMGHDKMYWYQQDPGMELHLIHYSYGVNSTEKGDLSSESTVSRIRTEHFPLTLESARPSHTSQYLCASSVGLTTATNEKLFFGSGTQLSVL.

V and J are TRBV5-1 and TRBJ1-3; D perhaps matches TRBD1 (5 bases). The CDR3 is 15 residues long. Per germline, CDR1 SGHRS and CDR2 YFSETQ. The V end lost 4 bases, the J end lost 2 bases, and 13 bases lay between the germline ends. The CDR3 here is CASSPDGAPGNTIYF. Written as DNA, the CDR3 is TGCGCCAGCAGCCCGGATGGGGCCCCTGGAAACACCATATATTTT. Filled out from reference TRBV5-1 and TRBJ1-3, the complete variable domain reads KAGVTQTPRYLIKTRGQQVTLSCSPISGHRSVSWYQQTPGQGLQFLFEYFSETQRNKGNFPGRFSGRQFSNSRSEMNVSTLELGDSALYLCASSPDGAPGNTIYFGEGSWLTVV.

This clone was counted at least ten times. The rearrangement uses TRBV4-3 and TRBJ2-7; D possibly corresponds to TRBD1 (5 bases). The CDR3 covers 18 residues. V was shortened by 5 bases and J by 3 bases, with 26 bases between the two germline ends. Germline CDR1 reads LGHNA; CDR2 reads YSLEER. In DNA, the CDR3 is TGCGCCAGCAGCGAAGCTCCTGTCTCAGGCTCCAGGGACTACGAGCAGTACTTC. Its translation: CASSEAPVSGSRDYEQYF.

V and J are TRBV27 and TRBJ1-5; perhaps TRBD1 as D (5 bases). In germline, CDR1 is MNHEY, CDR2 SMNVEV (reference sequence). CDR3 length equals 15 residues. Trimming pared 3 bases from V and 3 bases from J, leaving 12 bases between. For the CDR3, the DNA is TGTGCCAGCAGTTTTAGGGGCGGACCCAATCAGCCCCAGCATTTT. Translated, it gives CASSFRGGPNQPQHF.

DNA for the CDR3: TGTGCCAGCAGGGCTAGCGGGAAACAAGAGACCCAGTACTTC. Translation: CASRASGKQETQYF. V gene TRBV28 combines with J gene TRBJ2-5; TRBD2 aligns across 9 bases. The germline gives CDR1 MDHEN, CDR2 SYDVKM. Trimming removed 6 bases from V and 2 bases from J; junction bases left unmatched: 4. This CDR3 spans 14 amino acids.

Remarks on this clone: The same CDR3 arises from other DNA sequences in this sample as well. V is TRBV5-1 and J is TRBJ2-7, with 11 bases matching TRBD2. The CDR3 has 14 residues. The ends lost 0 bases at V and 4 bases at J; junction bases unmatched: 0. CDR1 is SGHRS, CDR2 YFSETQ, per germline. CDR3 sequence: CASSLGTSGYEQYF. The CDR3 DNA follows: TGCGCCAGCAGCTTGGGGACTAGCGGGTACGAGCAGTACTTC.

The V and J genes are TRBV9 and TRBJ2-2, with 8 bases aligning to TRBD1. V lost 3 bases and J lost 3; bases outside the gene matches: 4. CDR1 and CDR2 (germline): SGDLS, YYNGEE. This CDR3 has 15 residues. CDR3 nucleotides: TGTGCCAGCAGCGGACAGGGGTTGGACACCGGGGAGCTGTTTTTT. It translates to CASSGQGLDTGELFF. Based on the CDR3 plus reference TRBV9 and TRBJ2-2, the full variable domain is DSGVTQTPKHLITATGQRVTLRCSPRSGDLSVYWYQQSLDQGLQFLIQYYNGEERAKGNILERFSAQQFPDLHSELNLSSLELGDSALYFCASSGQGLDTGELFFGEGSRLTVL.

This chain joins TRBV27 and TRBJ2-1; 11 bases map to TRBD2. Trimming at V came to 5 bases and at J to 1 base, leaving 7 bases not matched to a gene. This CDR3 is built from 17 residues. CDR1 and CDR2 (germline): MNHEY, SMNVEV (reference sequence). The CDR3 loop reads CASSIPGLAESYNEQFF. The DNA for the CDR3 is TGTGCCAGCAGTATCCCGGGACTAGCGGAGTCCTACAATGAGCAGTTCTTC.

This clone was seen only a few times. J is TRBJ2-2 and V is TRBV11-2, with D maybe TRBD1 (6 bases). Trimming removed 6 bases at V and 1 base at J, with 15 bases between. CDR3 size: 16 residues. From germline, CDR1 is SGHAT and CDR2 FQNNGV. Here the CDR3 DNA reads TGTGCCAGCAGAAAAACGGCAGGGGTGAACACCGGGGAGCTGTTTTTT. Its protein product is CASRKTAGVNTGELFF.

This clone was picked up a small number of times. The chain couples TRBV30 to TRBJ1-5; D is perhaps TRBD1 (5 bases). The germline gives CDR1 GTSNPN, CDR2 SVGIG (reference sequence). The CDR3 spans 15 residues. The V end lost 1 base, the J end lost 4 bases, and 14 bases lay between the germline ends. In DNA, the CDR3 is TGTGCCTGGAGTGCCCACTCAGGGCTTAATCAGCCCCAGCATTTT. This codes for CAWSAHSGLNQPQHF. Full variable domain (missing parts from reference TRBV30 and TRBJ1-5): SQTIHQWPATLVQPVGSPLSLECTVEGTSNPNLYWYRQAAGRGLQLLFYSVGIGQISSEVPQNLSASRPQDRQFILSSKKLLLSDSGFYLCAWSAHSGLNQPQHFGDGTRLSIL.